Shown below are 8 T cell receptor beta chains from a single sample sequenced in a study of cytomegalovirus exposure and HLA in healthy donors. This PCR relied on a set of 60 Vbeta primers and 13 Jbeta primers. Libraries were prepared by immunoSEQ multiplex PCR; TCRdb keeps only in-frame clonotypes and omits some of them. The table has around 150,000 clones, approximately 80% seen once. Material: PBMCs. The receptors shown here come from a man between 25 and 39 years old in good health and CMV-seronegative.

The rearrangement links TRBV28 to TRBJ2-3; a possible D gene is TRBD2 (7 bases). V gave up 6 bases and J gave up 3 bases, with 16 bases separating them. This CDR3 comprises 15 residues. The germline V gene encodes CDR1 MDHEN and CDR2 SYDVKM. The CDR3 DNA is TGTGCCAGCAGCCCCCGGGGGGCATTGACAGATACGCAGTATTTT. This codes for CASSPRGALTDTQYF.

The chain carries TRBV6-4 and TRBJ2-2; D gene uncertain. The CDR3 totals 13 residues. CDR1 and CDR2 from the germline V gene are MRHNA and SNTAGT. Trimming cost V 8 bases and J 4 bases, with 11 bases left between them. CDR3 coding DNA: TGTGCCAGCGCTGCCGAGTTCACCGGGGAGCTGTTTTTT. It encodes CASAAEFTGELFF.

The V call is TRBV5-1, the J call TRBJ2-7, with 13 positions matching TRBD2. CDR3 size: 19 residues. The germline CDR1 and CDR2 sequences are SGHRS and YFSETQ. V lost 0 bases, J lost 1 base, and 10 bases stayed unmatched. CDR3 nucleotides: TGCGCCAGCAGCTTGGCCGGGACTAGCGGGATAGGGGGATCCTACGAGCAGTACTTC. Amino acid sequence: CASSLAGTSGIGGSYEQYF.

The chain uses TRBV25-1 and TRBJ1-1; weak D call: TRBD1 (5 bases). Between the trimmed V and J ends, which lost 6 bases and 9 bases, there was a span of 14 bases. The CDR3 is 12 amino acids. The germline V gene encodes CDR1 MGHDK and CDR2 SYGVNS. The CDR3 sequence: CASSPGGGKAFF. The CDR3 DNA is TGTGCCAGCAGCCCTGGGGGGGGTAAAGCTTTCTTT.

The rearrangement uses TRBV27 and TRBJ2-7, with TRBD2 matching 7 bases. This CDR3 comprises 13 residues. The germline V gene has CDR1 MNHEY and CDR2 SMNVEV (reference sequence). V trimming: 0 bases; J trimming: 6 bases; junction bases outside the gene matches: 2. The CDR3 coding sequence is TGTGCCAGCAGTTTATCACTAGCGTCCGAGCAGTACTTC. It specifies CASSLSLASEQYF.

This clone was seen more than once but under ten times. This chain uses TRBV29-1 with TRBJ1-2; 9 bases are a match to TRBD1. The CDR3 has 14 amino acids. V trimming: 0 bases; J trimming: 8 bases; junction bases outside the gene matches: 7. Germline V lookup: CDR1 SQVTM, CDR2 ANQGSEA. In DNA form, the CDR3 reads TGCAGCGTTGAAGATCGGTCGGGGACAGGGGGCTACACCTTC. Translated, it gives CSVEDRSGTGGYTF.

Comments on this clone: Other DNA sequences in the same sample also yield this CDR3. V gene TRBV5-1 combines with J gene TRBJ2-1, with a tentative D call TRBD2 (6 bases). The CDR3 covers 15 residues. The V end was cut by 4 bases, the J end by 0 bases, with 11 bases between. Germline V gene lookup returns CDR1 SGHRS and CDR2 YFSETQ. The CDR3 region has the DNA TGCGCCAGCAGCCTGGCGGGGAGCTCCTACAATGAGCAGTTCTTC. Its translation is CASSLAGSSYNEQFF.

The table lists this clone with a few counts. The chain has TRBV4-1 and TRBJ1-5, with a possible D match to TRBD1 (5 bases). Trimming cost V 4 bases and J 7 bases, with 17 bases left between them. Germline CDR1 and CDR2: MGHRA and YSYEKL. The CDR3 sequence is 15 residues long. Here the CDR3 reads CASSLTRQPPQPQHF. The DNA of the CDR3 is TGCGCCAGCAGCCTCACTCGACAGCCACCCCAGCCCCAGCATTTT.